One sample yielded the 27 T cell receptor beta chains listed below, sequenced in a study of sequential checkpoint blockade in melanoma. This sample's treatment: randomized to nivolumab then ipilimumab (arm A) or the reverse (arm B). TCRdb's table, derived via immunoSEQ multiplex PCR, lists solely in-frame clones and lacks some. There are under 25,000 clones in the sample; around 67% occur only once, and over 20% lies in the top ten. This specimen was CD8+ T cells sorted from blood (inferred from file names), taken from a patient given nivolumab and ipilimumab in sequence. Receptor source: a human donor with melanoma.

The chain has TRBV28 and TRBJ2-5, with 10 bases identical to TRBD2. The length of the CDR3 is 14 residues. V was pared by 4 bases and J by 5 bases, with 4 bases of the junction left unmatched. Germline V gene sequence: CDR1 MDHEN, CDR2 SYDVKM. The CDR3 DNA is TGTGCCAGCAGTTCGAGCGGGGGGGCCGAGACCCAGTACTTC. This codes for CASSSSGGAETQYF.

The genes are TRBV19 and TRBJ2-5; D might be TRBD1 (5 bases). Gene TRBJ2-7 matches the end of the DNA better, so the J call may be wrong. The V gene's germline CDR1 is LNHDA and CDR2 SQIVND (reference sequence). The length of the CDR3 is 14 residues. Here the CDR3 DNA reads TGTGCCAGTAGGGACAAGGAGATTTCCTACGAGCAGTACTTC. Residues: CASRDKEISYEQYF.

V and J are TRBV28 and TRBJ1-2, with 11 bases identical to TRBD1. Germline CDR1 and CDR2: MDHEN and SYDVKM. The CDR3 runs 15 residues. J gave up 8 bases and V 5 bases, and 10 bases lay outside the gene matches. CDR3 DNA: TGTGCCAGCAGTCCTGGGACAGGGGGAATAGAAGGCTACACCTTC. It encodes CASSPGTGGIEGYTF.

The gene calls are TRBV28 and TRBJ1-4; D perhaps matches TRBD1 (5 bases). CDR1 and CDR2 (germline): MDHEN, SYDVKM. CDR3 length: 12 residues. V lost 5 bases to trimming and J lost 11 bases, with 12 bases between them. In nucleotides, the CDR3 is TGTGCCAGCAGTCCACCGCGGGGGAAACTGTTTTTT. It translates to CASSPPRGKLFF. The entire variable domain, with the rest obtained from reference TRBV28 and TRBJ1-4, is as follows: DVKVTQSSRYLVKRTGEKVFLECVQDMDHENMFWYRQDPGLGLRLIYFSYDVKMKEKGDIPEGYSVSREKKERFSLILESASTNQTSMYLCASSPPRGKLFFGSGTQLSVL.

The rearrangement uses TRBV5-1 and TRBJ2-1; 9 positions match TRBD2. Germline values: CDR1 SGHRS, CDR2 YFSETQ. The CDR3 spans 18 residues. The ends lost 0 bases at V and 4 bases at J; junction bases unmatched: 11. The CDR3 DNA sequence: TGCGCCAGCAGCTTGGGGCATGGTAGGCTAGCGGGGTACAATGAGCAGTTCTTC. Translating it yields CASSLGHGRLAGYNEQFF.

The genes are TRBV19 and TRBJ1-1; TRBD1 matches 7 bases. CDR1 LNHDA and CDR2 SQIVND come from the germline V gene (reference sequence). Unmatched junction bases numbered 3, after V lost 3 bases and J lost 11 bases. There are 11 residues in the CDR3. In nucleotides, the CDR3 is TGTGCCAGTAGTATGACAGGGACTGCTTTCTTT. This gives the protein CASSMTGTAFF.

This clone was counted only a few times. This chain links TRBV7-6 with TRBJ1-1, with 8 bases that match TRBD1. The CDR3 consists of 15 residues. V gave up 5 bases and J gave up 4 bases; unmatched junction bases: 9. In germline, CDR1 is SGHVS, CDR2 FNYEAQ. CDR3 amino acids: CASSAWTGSSTEAFF. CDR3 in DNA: TGTGCCAGCAGCGCCTGGACAGGGTCTAGCACTGAAGCTTTCTTT.

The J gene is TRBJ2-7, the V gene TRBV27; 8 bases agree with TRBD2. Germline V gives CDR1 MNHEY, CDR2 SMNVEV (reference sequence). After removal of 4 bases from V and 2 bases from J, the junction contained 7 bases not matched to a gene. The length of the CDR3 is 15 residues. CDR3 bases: TGTGCCAGCAGTTGGGGAGCGGGAGCGACCTACGAGCAGTACTTC. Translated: CASSWGAGATYEQYF.

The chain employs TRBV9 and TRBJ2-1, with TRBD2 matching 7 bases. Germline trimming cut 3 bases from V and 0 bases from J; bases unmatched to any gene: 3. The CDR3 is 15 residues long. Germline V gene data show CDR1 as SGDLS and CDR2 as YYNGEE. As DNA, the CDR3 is TGTGCCAGCAGCGAGAGCGGGACCTCCTACAATGAGCAGTTCTTC. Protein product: CASSESGTSYNEQFF.

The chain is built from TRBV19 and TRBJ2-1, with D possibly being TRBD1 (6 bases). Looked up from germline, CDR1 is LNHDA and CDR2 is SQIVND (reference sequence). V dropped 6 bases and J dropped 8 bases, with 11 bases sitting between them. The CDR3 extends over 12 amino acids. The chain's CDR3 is CASRGALHEQFF. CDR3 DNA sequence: TGTGCCAGTAGGGGGGCTCTGCATGAGCAGTTCTTC.

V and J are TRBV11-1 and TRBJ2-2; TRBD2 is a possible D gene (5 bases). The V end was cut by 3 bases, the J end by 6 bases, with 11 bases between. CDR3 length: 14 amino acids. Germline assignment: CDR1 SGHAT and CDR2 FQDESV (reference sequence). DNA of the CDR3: TGTGCCAGCAGCTTGGACTTACACCCCGGGGAGCTGTTTTTT. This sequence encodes CASSLDLHPGELFF.

CDR3 DNA sequence: TGTGCCAGCAGTTTATTCCCCGGGGGTCAGCAGTTCTTC. It codes for CASSLFPGGQQFF. V usage is TRBV27 and J usage is TRBJ2-1; TRBD2 might be the D (6 bases). CDR1 is MNHEY and CDR2 is SMNVEV in the germline V gene (reference sequence). The CDR3 loop spans 13 amino acids. Between the trimmed V and J ends, which lost 1 base and 11 bases, there was a span of 12 bases.

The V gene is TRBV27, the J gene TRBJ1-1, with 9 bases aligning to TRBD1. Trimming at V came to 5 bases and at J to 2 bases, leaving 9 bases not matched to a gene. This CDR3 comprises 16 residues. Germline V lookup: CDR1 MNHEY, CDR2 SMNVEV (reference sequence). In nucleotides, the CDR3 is TGTGCCAGCAGTAAATTACAGGGGGCCGGTAACACTGAAGCTTTCTTT. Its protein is CASSKLQGAGNTEAFF.

DNA of the CDR3: TGTGCCAGCAGCTTAATCTATACCCAACAAGAGACCCAGTACTTC. This encodes CASSLIYTQQETQYF. The chain joins TRBV7-9 to TRBJ2-5, with D unresolved. Germline CDR1 reads SEHNR; CDR2 reads FQNEAQ (reference sequence). The V end was cut by 2 bases, the J end by 2 bases, with 12 bases between. CDR3 length equals 15 residues.

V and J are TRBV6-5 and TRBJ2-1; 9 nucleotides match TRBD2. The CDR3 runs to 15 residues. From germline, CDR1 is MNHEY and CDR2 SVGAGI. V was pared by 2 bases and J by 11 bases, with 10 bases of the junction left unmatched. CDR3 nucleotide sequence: TGTGCCAGCAGTTACAGAGTAGCGGGAGTATGGCAGCAGTTCTTC. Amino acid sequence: CASSYRVAGVWQQFF.

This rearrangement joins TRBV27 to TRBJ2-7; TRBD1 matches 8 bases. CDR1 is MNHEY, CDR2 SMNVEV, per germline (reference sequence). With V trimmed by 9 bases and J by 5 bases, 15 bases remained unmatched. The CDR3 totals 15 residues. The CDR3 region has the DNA TGTGCCAGTAGTCTCGTGACAGGGGCGGTCCACGAGCAGTACTTC. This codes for CASSLVTGAVHEQYF.

This CDR3 is CASSLTTGTGPYEQYF. The CDR3 DNA reads TGTGCCAGCAGCTTAACGACCGGGACAGGGCCCTACGAGCAGTACTTC. V usage is TRBV7-9 and J usage is TRBJ2-7; 9 nucleotides match TRBD1. The germline V gene has CDR1 SEHNR and CDR2 FQNEAQ (reference sequence). With V trimmed by 2 bases and J by 2 bases, 7 bases remained unmatched. The CDR3 consists of 16 residues.

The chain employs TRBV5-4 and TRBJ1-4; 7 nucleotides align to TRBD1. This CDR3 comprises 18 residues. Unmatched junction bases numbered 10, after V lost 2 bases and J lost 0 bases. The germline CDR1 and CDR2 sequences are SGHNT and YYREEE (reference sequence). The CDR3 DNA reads TGTGCCAGCAGCTTCAGACAGGGCGGTGTTGCAACTAATGAAAAACTGTTTTTT. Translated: CASSFRQGGVATNEKLFF.

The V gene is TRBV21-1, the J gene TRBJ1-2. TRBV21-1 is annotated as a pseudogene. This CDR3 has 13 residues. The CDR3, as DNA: TGTGCCAGCCCGGGGGGGACTAACTATGGCTACACCTTC. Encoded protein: CASPGGTNYGYTF.

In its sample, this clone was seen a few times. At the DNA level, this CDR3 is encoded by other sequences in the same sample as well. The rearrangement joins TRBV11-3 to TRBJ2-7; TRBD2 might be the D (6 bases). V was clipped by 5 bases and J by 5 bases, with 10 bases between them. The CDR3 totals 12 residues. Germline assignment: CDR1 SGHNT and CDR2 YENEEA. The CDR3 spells CASSRTGDEQYF. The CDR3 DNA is TGTGCCAGCAGCCGAACGGGGGACGAGCAGTACTTC.

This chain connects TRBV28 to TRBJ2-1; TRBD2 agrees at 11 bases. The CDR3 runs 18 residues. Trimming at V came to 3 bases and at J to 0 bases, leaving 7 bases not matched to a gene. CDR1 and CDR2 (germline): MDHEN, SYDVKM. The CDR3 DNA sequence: TGTGCCAGCAGTTTGCTAGCGGGGGGCCAAAGCTCCTACAATGAGCAGTTCTTC. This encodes CASSLLAGGQSSYNEQFF.

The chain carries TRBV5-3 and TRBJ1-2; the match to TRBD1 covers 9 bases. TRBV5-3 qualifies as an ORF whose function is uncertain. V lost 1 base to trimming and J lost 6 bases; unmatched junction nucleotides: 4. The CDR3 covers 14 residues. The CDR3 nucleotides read TGTGCCAGAAGCTTGCCGGGACAGGGTGATGGCTACACCTTC. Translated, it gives CARSLPGQGDGYTF.

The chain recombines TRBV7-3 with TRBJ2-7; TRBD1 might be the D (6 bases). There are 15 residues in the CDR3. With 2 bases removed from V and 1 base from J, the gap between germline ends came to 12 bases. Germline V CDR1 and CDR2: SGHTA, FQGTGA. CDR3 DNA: TGTGCCAGCAGCTTAGTGGCAGGGGCGTCCTACGAGCAGTACTTC. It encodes CASSLVAGASYEQYF.

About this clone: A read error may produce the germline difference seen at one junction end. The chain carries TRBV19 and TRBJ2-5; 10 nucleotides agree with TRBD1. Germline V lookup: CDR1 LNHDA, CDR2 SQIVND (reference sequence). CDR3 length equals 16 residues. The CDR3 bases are TGTGCCGGTAGTCCTCGGCGCGGACAGGGGGAAGAGACCCAGTACTTC. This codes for CAGSPRRGQGEETQYF.

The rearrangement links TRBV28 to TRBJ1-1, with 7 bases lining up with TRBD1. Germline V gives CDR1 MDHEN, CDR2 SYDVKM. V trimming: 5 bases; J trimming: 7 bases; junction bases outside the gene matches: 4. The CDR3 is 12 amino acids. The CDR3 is CASSPGTDEAFF. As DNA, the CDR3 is TGTGCCAGCAGTCCCGGGACAGATGAAGCTTTCTTT.

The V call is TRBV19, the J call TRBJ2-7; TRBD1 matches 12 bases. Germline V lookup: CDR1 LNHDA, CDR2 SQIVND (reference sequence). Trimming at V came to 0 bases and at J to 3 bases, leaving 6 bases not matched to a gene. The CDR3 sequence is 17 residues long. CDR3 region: CASSIDRDRGQVYEQYF. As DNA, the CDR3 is TGTGCCAGTAGTATAGATCGGGACAGGGGGCAAGTCTACGAGCAGTACTTC. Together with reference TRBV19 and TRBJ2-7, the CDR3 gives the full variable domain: DGGITQSPKYLFRKEGQNVTLSCEQNLNHDAMYWYRQDPGQGLRLIYYSQIVNDFQKGDIAEGYSVSREKKESFPLTVTSAQKNPTAFYLCASSIDRDRGQVYEQYFGPGTRLTVT.

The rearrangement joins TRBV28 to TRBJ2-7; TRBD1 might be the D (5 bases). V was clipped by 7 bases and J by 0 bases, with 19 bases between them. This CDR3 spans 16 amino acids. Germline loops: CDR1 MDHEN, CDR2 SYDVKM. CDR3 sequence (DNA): TGTGCCAGCAACGTCCACAGGTCGCTGCCCTCCTACGAGCAGTACTTC. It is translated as CASNVHRSLPSYEQYF.